Below, 23 T cell receptor beta chains from the same sample are listed, as sequenced in a study of cytomegalovirus exposure and HLA in healthy donors. The PCR contained 60 Vbeta and 13 Jbeta primers. The table came from immunoSEQ multiplex PCR; TCRdb's copy has only in-frame clones and leaves some out. In the table there are about 190,000 clones, roughly four fifths of which are singletons. Specimen: PBMCs. These receptors were taken from a woman in her 30s in good health and CMV-seropositive.

This clone was seen just once. The V call is TRBV6-1, the J call TRBJ1-5; D might be TRBD1 (6 bases). The V gene's germline CDR1 is MNHNS and CDR2 SASEGT. Trimming took off 2 bases at V and 4 bases at J, with 12 bases between the two ends. The CDR3 has 15 residues. CDR3 DNA sequence: TGTGCCAGCAGTGAACTTTGGCAGGGGAATCAGCCCCAGCATTTT. This codes for CASSELWQGNQPQHF.

The chain links TRBV19 to TRBJ1-1; TRBD1 matches at 8 bases. The CDR3 has 17 residues. Trimming took 3 bases from V and 4 from J; bases not matched to a gene: 13. Germline loops: CDR1 LNHDA, CDR2 SQIVND (reference sequence). CDR3 in DNA: TGTGCCAGTAGTATTTACACAGGGGGTGTGCGCGGCACTGAAGCTTTCTTT. Translation gives CASSIYTGGVRGTEAFF.

The rearrangement links TRBV5-1 to TRBJ2-1, with 7 bases that match TRBD2. The CDR3 totals 14 residues. V trimming: 4 bases; J trimming: 2 bases; junction bases outside the gene matches: 3. The germline V gene encodes CDR1 SGHRS and CDR2 YFSETQ. CDR3 residues: CASSLREAYNEQFF. The CDR3 bases are TGCGCCAGCAGCCTACGGGAGGCCTACAATGAGCAGTTCTTC.

The chain uses TRBV14 and TRBJ2-1; weak D call: TRBD2 (8 bases). Trimming left V 4 bases short and J 2 bases short, with 15 bases between. The CDR3 covers 16 residues. Germline V gene sequence: CDR1 SGHDN, CDR2 FVKESK. The CDR3 sequence: CASSPFSGTAYNEQFF. In DNA form, the CDR3 reads TGTGCCAGCAGCCCATTTAGCGGGACAGCCTACAATGAGCAGTTCTTC.

This clone was seen a single time. The J gene is TRBJ2-7, the V gene TRBV27; the D gene is possibly TRBD2 (7 bases). Germline lookup yields CDR1 MNHEY and CDR2 SMNVEV (reference sequence). V lost 4 bases to trimming and J lost 0 bases, with 16 bases between them. The CDR3 covers 16 residues. CDR3 in amino acids: CASSSNWGGSSYEQYF. The CDR3 DNA is TGTGCCAGCAGTTCAAACTGGGGGGGCAGCTCCTACGAGCAGTACTTC.

CDR3 region: CASSVRPTGVGQPQHF. CDR3 sequence (DNA): TGTGCCAGCAGTGTCCGTCCCACAGGGGTAGGTCAGCCCCAGCATTTT. The chain combines TRBV6-1 with TRBJ1-5; 7 nucleotides match TRBD1. The germline V gene encodes CDR1 MNHNS and CDR2 SASEGT. This CDR3 contains 16 residues. V trimming: 4 bases; J trimming: 6 bases; junction bases outside the gene matches: 12.

A note on this clone: The identical CDR3 is also encoded by other nucleotide sequences in the sample. This rearrangement joins TRBV5-1 to TRBJ1-2; 10 bases align to TRBD1. Germline V CDR1 and CDR2: SGHRS, YFSETQ. J gave up 2 bases and V 4 bases, and 2 bases lay outside the gene matches. The CDR3 sequence is 14 residues long. The CDR3 region is CASSLGQGNYGYTF. The CDR3 DNA is TGCGCCAGCAGCCTGGGACAGGGGAACTATGGCTACACCTTC.

The gene calls are TRBV11-2 and TRBJ2-7, with 10 bases lining up with TRBD2. The CDR3 consists of 15 residues. Trimming at V came to 5 bases and at J to 0 bases, leaving 4 bases not matched to a gene. CDR1 and CDR2 (germline): SGHAT, FQNNGV. This CDR3 is CASSEGLASSYEQYF. Here the CDR3 DNA reads TGTGCCAGCAGCGAGGGACTAGCGTCCTCCTACGAGCAGTACTTC.

V gene TRBV11-2 combines with J gene TRBJ2-7; D might be TRBD2 (6 bases). This CDR3 spans 17 amino acids. Germline CDR1 reads SGHAT; CDR2 reads FQNNGV. Trimming pared 0 bases from V and 5 bases from J, leaving 20 bases between. The DNA of the CDR3 is TGTGCCAGCAGCTTAGACCCTCCCGGGGGTCCTCTCGACGAGCAGTACTTC. Protein sequence: CASSLDPPGGPLDEQYF.

This chain uses TRBV6-1 with TRBJ2-7; D is unclear. The CDR3 runs 13 residues. CDR1 is MNHNS and CDR2 is SASEGT in the germline V gene. V lost 3 bases to trimming and J lost 3 bases, with 9 bases between them. This CDR3 reads CASSESLIYEQYF. As DNA, the CDR3 is TGTGCCAGCAGTGAGAGCCTTATCTACGAGCAGTACTTC.

The J gene is TRBJ2-3, the V gene TRBV5-1; D is undetermined. The germline V and J ends were trimmed by 3 bases and 5 bases, with 19 bases remaining between them. The CDR3 consists of 16 residues. Germline V gene sequence: CDR1 SGHRS, CDR2 YFSETQ. The CDR3 DNA is TGCGCCAGCAGCTCCGACTTCCCTACTCAAGGAGATACGCAGTATTTT. It translates to CASSSDFPTQGDTQYF. The whole variable domain, filled in from reference TRBV5-1 and TRBJ2-3, reads KAGVTQTPRYLIKTRGQQVTLSCSPISGHRSVSWYQQTPGQGLQFLFEYFSETQRNKGNFPGRFSGRQFSNSRSEMNVSTLELGDSALYLCASSSDFPTQGDTQYFGPGTRLTVL.

The chain carries TRBV6-6 and TRBJ1-5; D gene uncertain. Trimming cost V 0 bases and J 7 bases, with 7 bases left between them. Per the germline V gene, CDR1 is MNHNY and CDR2 is SVGAGI (reference sequence). The CDR3 length is 13 residues. The DNA for the CDR3 is TGTGCCAGCAGTTACTCCCCCTCCCAGCCCCAGCATTTT. Protein sequence: CASSYSPSQPQHF.

The CDR3 loop is CASSPSGNTQYF. CDR3 DNA sequence: TGTGCCAGCAGCCCAAGCGGGAATACGCAGTATTTT. The chain carries TRBV13 and TRBJ2-3, with 7 bases matching TRBD2. V shed 5 bases and J 7 bases; nucleotides not matched to a gene: 3. Germline values: CDR1 PRHDT, CDR2 FYEKMQ (reference sequence). This CDR3 contains 12 residues.

V gene TRBV11-1 combines with J gene TRBJ1-1; a possible D gene is TRBD1 (5 bases). Germline V gene data show CDR1 as SGHAT and CDR2 as FQDESV (reference sequence). The V gene lost 0 bases and the J gene lost 1 base, with 6 bases spanning the gap. The CDR3 is 14 residues long. CDR3 protein: CASSLAGANTEAFF. In DNA, the CDR3 is TGTGCCAGCAGCTTAGCAGGGGCGAACACTGAAGCTTTCTTT.

This sequence joins TRBV28 and TRBJ1-2; 7 bases map to TRBD1. J lost 8 bases, V lost 3 bases, and 9 bases had no gene match. The CDR3 loop spans 14 amino acids. CDR1 MDHEN and CDR2 SYDVKM come from the germline V gene. The CDR3, as DNA: TGTGCCAGCAGTTTTCAGGGGGGAGTTGAAGGCTACACCTTC. Amino acid sequence: CASSFQGGVEGYTF.

This chain links TRBV2 with TRBJ1-2; no clear D. Germline CDR1 and CDR2: SNHLY and FYNNEI. The CDR3 extends over 13 amino acids. V lost 11 bases and J 2 bases, leaving 15 bases between the germline ends. The chain's CDR3 is CAHPTEKNYGYTF. Written as DNA, the CDR3 is TGTGCCCACCCAACCGAGAAAAACTATGGCTACACCTTC.

The chain has TRBV4-1 and TRBJ1-2; a possible D gene is TRBD1 (5 bases). This CDR3 has 15 residues. V lost 0 bases and J lost 7, with 15 bases in between. CDR1 and CDR2 from the germline V gene are MGHRA and YSYEKL. CDR3: CASSQDGREGRGYTF. The DNA for the CDR3 is TGCGCCAGCAGCCAAGATGGCAGGGAAGGTCGTGGCTACACCTTC.

V and J are TRBV10-1 and TRBJ2-5, with 10 positions matching TRBD2. The germline V gene encodes CDR1 WNHNN and CDR2 SYGVQD (reference sequence). The CDR3 extends over 15 amino acids. V was pared by 5 bases and J by 2 bases, with 5 bases of the junction left unmatched. CDR3 amino acids: CASSPGTSDQETQYF. The CDR3 region has the DNA TGCGCCAGCAGTCCAGGGACTAGCGATCAAGAGACCCAGTACTTC.

The V gene is TRBV19, the J gene TRBJ2-7, with 7 bases that match TRBD1. The germline gives CDR1 LNHDA, CDR2 SQIVND (reference sequence). The CDR3 is made up of 14 amino acids. The trim removed 0 bases at V and 3 bases at J, leaving 2 bases unmatched. The DNA for the CDR3 is TGTGCCAGTAGTATAGATCGACAGGGCTACGAGCAGTACTTC. This translates into CASSIDRQGYEQYF.

The rearrangement joins TRBV7-9 to TRBJ1-2; weak D call: TRBD1 (5 bases). There are 15 residues in the CDR3. The germline V and J ends were trimmed by 5 bases and 7 bases, with 20 bases remaining between them. Germline assignment: CDR1 SEHNR and CDR2 FQNEAQ (reference sequence). The CDR3 region is CASSGGGGGRAGYTF. CDR3 DNA: TGTGCCAGCAGCGGGGGGGGTGGGGGACGCGCTGGCTACACCTTC.

This clone was counted a single time. J is TRBJ1-1 and V is TRBV5-8; D unresolved. This CDR3 has 11 amino acids. The germline CDR1 and CDR2 sequences are SGHTS and YDEGEE. Trimming took 0 bases from V and 8 from J, leaving 5 bases between them. The CDR3 DNA reads as TGTGCCAGCAGCTTGGGGAGGGAAGCTTTCTTT. Translated: CASSLGREAFF. The full variable domain, completed using reference TRBV5-8 and TRBJ1-1, is EAGVTQSPTHLIKTRGQQATLRCSPISGHTSVYWYQQALGLGLQFLLWYDEGEERNRGNFPPRFSGRQFPNYSSELNVNALELEDSALYLCASSLGREAFFGQGTRLTVV.

CDR3 nucleotide sequence: TGTGCCAGCGCTAGCGGACTTACCTACGAGCAGTACTTC. Residues: CASASGLTYEQYF. The chain couples TRBV2 to TRBJ2-7, with 7 bases lining up with TRBD2. The germline V gene encodes CDR1 SNHLY and CDR2 FYNNEI. The V gene end was trimmed by 8 bases and the J gene end by 2 bases; junction bases not matched to a gene: 6. CDR3 size: 13 residues.

J is TRBJ2-6 and V is TRBV29-1, with a weak D call TRBD1 (7 bases). V shed 6 bases and J shed 2 bases, with 17 bases lying between them. The CDR3 has 16 amino acids. CDR1 SQVTM and CDR2 ANQGSEA come from the germline V gene. CDR3 amino acids: CSVPTSGGTGANVLTF. The CDR3 nucleotides read TGCAGCGTCCCTACTTCAGGGGGGACTGGGGCCAACGTCCTGACTTTC.